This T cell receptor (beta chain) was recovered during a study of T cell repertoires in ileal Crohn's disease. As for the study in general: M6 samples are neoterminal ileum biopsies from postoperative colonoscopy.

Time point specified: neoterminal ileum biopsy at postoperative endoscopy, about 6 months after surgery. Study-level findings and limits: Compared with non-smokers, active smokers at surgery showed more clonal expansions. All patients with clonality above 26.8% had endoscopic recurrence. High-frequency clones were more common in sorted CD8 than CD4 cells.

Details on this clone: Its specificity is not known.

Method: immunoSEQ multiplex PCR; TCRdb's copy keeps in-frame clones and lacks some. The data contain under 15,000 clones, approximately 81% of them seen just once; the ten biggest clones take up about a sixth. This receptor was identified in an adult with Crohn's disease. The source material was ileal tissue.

CDR3 nucleotide sequence: TGTGCCATCAGTGATCGGACAGGGTTATCCACCGGGGAGCTGTTTTTT. Translating it yields CAISDRTGLSTGELFF. V gene TRBV10-3 combines with J gene TRBJ2-2, with TRBD1 identical over 8 bases. The CDR3 loop spans 16 amino acids. The germline V gene encodes CDR1 ENHRY and CDR2 SYGVKD. J lost 4 bases, V lost 3 bases, and 7 bases had no gene match.